A selection of T cell receptor beta chains follows, all from one sample in a study of T cells expressing NK-cell markers. With the 5' RACE reads reprocessed, TCRdb shows one record per CDR3 protein and no DNA. The sample features 300,000 or so distinct CDR3 sequences, with around 4.2% in its top ten. Material for sequencing was blood T cells: a sorted CD56 or NKG2C T cell subset, CD4+ or CD8+ T cells, or bulk PBMC T cells (not recorded which). The receptors derive from a woman between 18 and 75 years old in good health. Each CDR3 is given with its conserved first and last residue. The order of the fields is V gene, J gene, CDR3 protein.

TRBV20-1	TRBJ2-1	CSAIAGWEQFF
TRBV20-1	TRBJ2-2	CSAPLRGNTGELFF
TRBV19	TRBJ1-1	CASSAAMNTEAFF
TRBV19	TRBJ1-4	CASSQPGREEKLFF
TRBV7-9	TRBJ1-2	CASSVGQGRNYGYTF
TRBV4-3	TRBJ2-1	CASSQGLTTRYNEQFF
TRBV29-1	TRBJ2-1	CSVQGTAYNEQFF
TRBV12-3/TRBV12-4	TRBJ2-3	CASSLRTGRDF
TRBV20-1	TRBJ1-5	CSAPLGRGSFQPQHF
TRBV6-5	TRBJ2-1	CASSYYPVAQRVYNEQFF
TRBV3-1	TRBJ2-1	CASSSRPNGNEQFF
TRBV18	TRBJ1-4	CASSTNRGTTTNEKLFF
TRBV6-5	TRBJ1-1	CASSYSGRGGTEAFF
TRBV4-1	TRBJ1-6	CASSQRGAYNSPLHF
TRBV6-6	TRBJ1-4	CASSRGNEKLFF
TRBV7-9	TRBJ2-2	CASSPAPGPTGELFF
TRBV4-2	TRBJ2-3	CASSPWVLPGDTDTQYF
TRBV6-1	TRBJ1-2	CASSRGTGDNYGYTF
TRBV5-1	TRBJ2-1	CASSLASAGGSYNEQFF
TRBV4-2	TRBJ1-5	CASSPRQGVNQPQHF
TRBV29-1	TRBJ2-2	CSVDTGTGNTGELFF
TRBV5-1	TRBJ2-3	CASSSETGRNTQYF
TRBV6-1	TRBJ2-6	CASSRTVSRSGANVLTF
TRBV21-1	TRBJ2-3	CASSKGPRSGCTDTQYF
TRBV29-1	TRBJ1-2	CSVEGQGSGGYTF
TRBV4-3	TRBJ2-1	CASSQAWDEQFF
TRBV4-3	TRBJ1-2	CASSQDRSAYGYTF
TRBV10-3	TRBJ2-1	CAISASASLTYNEQFF
TRBV12-3/TRBV12-4	TRBJ2-1	CASSPGTSGNEQFF
TRBV6-2/TRBV6-3	TRBJ2-1	CASSYSRAPLGNEQFF
TRBV12-3/TRBV12-4	TRBJ2-1	CASSPRTSINEQFF
TRBV3-1	TRBJ1-1	CASSRRGGSTEAFF
TRBV5-6	TRBJ1-2	CASSPSSYRGYTF
TRBV20-1	TRBJ2-1	CSARGRSSYNEQFF
TRBV20-1	TRBJ1-5	CSARDQGRNQPQHF
TRBV18	TRBJ2-3	CASSNGGGPTDTQYF
TRBV29-1	TRBJ2-1	CSVASGKAHEQFF
TRBV6-1	TRBJ1-1	CASSDRVLNTEAFF
TRBV20-1	TRBJ1-4	CSARVGSGNEKLFF
TRBV20-1	TRBJ2-4	CSGARSSSGIQYF
TRBV12-3/TRBV12-4	TRBJ2-1	CASSLYSGGHNEQFF
TRBV13	TRBJ2-5	CASSPRGGWRETQYF
TRBV11-1	TRBJ1-4	CASSLGLQGSGTNEKLFF
TRBV29-1	TRBJ2-7	CSAYRDSREQYF
TRBV6-5	TRBJ2-5	CASSSLRLAGQETQYF